Here is one TCR beta chain with its context. Its antigen is as yet unknown. Healthy donors had no documented immune events, such as infections, while sampled. Sequencing used immunoSEQ multiplex PCR; TCRdb keeps in-frame clones, though not all of them. This table holds about 85,000 clones, approximately 90% found once. Trimming took 1 base from V and 1 from J, leaving 4 bases between them. Germline CDR1 and CDR2: LGHNA and YNFKEQ. CDR3 length: 13 amino acids. The sample originates from a study of identifying expanded T cells in peripheral blood. Study outcomes and limitations: About 1.2 clones differed between technical replicates, versus approximately 16 and 19 over time. Across healthy donors, higher total template counts meant significantly greater roughly 2-week count variance.

Sequences were obtained from blood. The rearrangement uses TRBV4-2 and TRBJ1-1; no definite D call. The receptor's source is a person between 18 and 75 years old in good health. The CDR3 DNA sequence: TGTGCCAGCAGCCAAGCCCCGAACACTGAAGCTTTCTTT. The encoded protein is CASSQAPNTEAFF.